The source of this T cell receptor (beta chain) is a study of a mutant IDH1 vaccine in newly diagnosed glioma. Whole-study context: Patients in the study were vaccinated eight times, receiving shots in weeks 1, 3, 5, 7, 11, 15, 19 and 23. The initiation of vaccination occurred 4-6 weeks after radiotherapy alone, or with temozolomide cycles.

Clones were sequenced by immunoSEQ multiplex PCR, and TCRdb holds only the in-frame ones, with some missing. This table has about 130,000 clones, about 82% appearing once. Time point noted: week 11, during vaccination. It was 300 ug of mutant IDH1 20-mer peptide that made up each vaccine dose, given with topical imiquimod. This clone was seen at least ten times. What it recognizes is unknown. The ends lost 8 bases at V and 1 base at J; junction bases unmatched: 5. The CDR3 consists of 14 residues. From germline, CDR1 is MDHEN and CDR2 SYDVKM. The source material was PBMCs, sampled from a glioma patient whose treatment included an IDH1 peptide vaccine. The source is a man aged 35 to 55 with glioma. The chain employs TRBV28 and TRBJ1-1; 9 bases are shared with TRBD1. The CDR3 region has the DNA TGTGCCAGCCAACAGGGGGCGGGGAACACTGAAGCTTTCTTT. Translated: CASQQGAGNTEAFF.